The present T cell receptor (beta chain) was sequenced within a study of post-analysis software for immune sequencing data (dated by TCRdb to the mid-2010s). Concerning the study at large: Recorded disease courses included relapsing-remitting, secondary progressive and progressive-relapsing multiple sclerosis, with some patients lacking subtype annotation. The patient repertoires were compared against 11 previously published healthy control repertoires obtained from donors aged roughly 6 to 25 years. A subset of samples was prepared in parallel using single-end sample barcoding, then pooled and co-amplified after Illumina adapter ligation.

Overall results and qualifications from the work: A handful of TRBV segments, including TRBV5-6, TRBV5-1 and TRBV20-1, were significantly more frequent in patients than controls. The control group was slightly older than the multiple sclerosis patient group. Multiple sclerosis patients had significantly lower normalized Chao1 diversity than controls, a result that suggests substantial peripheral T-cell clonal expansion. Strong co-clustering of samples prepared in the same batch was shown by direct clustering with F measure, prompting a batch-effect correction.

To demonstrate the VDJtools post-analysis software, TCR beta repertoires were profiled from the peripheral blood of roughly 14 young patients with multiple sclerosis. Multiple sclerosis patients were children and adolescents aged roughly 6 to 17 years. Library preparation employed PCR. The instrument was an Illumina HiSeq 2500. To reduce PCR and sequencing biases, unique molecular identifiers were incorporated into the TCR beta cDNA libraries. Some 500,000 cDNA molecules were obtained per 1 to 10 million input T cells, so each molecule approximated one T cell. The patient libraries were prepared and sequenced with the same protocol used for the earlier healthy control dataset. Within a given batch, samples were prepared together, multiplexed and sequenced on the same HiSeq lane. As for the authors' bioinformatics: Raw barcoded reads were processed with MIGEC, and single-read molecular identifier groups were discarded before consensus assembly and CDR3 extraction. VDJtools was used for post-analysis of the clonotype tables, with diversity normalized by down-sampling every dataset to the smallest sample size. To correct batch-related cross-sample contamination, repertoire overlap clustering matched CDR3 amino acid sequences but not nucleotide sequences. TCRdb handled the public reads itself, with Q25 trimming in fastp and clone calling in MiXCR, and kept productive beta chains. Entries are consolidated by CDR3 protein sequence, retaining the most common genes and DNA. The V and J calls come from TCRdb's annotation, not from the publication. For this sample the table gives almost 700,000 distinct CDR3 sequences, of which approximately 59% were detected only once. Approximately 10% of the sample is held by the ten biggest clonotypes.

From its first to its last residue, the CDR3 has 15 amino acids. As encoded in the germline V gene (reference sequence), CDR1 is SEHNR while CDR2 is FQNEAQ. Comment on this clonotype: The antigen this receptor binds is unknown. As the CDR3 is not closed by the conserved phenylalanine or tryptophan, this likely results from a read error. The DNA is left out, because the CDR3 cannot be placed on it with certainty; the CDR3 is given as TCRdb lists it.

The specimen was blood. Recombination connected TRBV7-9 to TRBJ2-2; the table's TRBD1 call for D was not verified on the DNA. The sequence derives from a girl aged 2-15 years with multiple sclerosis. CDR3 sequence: CASSLPGRATGERFC.